This T cell receptor beta chain was retrieved from a study of vaccination and CD4 T cells after COVID-19. Overall study context: The study enrolled six male and four female convalescents, two of whom were Hispanic. General study points: For convalescent patients, a median 86.3% of reactive clones surfaced exclusively after vaccination. Data came from relatively few convalescent patients and lacked early post-infection timepoints.

Stated treatment: approximately 10-day PBMC culture with coronavirus spike peptide pools or control peptides (ViraFEST assay). TCR sequencing followed the expansion of antigen-specific T cells with peptide pools in ViraFEST. Germline CDR1 reads DFQATT; CDR2 reads SNEGSKA (reference sequence). V dropped 3 bases and J dropped 3; count of bases not matched to a gene: 7. CDR3 length: 14 residues. The assay that was used to sequence DNA from cultured CD4+ T cells was the Oncomine TCR Beta short-read assay. TCRdb reanalysed the PCR reads using MiXCR and keeps one entry per CDR3 protein. The data hold about 21,000 distinct CDR3 sequences, with approximately 50% observed a single time. This clonotype occurred a few times. Its antigen is unidentified.

The J gene is TRBJ1-2, the V gene TRBV20-1; 7 nucleotides match TRBD1. The TCR originated in a human donor with COVID-19. The specimen was cultured CD4+ T cells from blood. The DNA for the CDR3 is TGCAGTGCTAGGACCGGCAGGGGGGACTATGGCTACACCTTC. It specifies CSARTGRGDYGYTF.